This is a list of T cell receptor beta chains from one sample in a study of blood T cell repertoires in COVID-19. Data came from immunoSEQ multiplex PCR; TCRdb stores just in-frame clones and leaves some out. Of approximately 13,000 clones in the sample, roughly 85% were seen once. Sequences were obtained from peripheral blood. The receptors were gathered from a human donor with active COVID-19. The donor label of this sample is uncertain. Both conserved end residues are part of each CDR3. A D gene is named only where the DNA matches it firmly. Part of the rows lack a size; the others show once, few, many or a class for expanded clones.

. TRBD1 TRBJ1-2 TRBV29-1 CSVRGQTNYGYTF TGCAGCGTCAGGGGACAGACTAACTATGGCTACACCTTC
. TRBD2 TRBJ2-3 TRBV4-2 CASSQPRGLAGVNDTQYF TGTGCCAGCAGCCAGCCGAGGGGGCTAGCGGGAGTAAACGATACGCAGTATTTT
. . TRBJ2-2 TRBV6-4 CASSDSPGTGELFF TGTGCCAGCAGTGACAGCCCCGGCACCGGGGAGCTGTTTTTT
. TRBD2 TRBJ2-1 TRBV2 CASEERGQSYNEQFF TGTGCCTCGGAAGAGCGGGGGCAAAGTTACAATGAGCAGTTCTTC
few TRBD2 TRBJ2-3 TRBV9 CASSVGGTSRTDTQYF TGTGCCAGCAGCGTGGGGGGGACTAGCAGGACAGATACGCAGTATTTT
. . TRBJ1-2 TRBV20-1 CSGGRGNGYTF TGCAGTGGAGGGAGGGGCAATGGCTACACCTTC
. . TRBJ1-1 TRBV11-3 CASSLATGTEAFF TGTGCCAGCAGCTTAGCCACGGGCACTGAAGCTTTCTTT
. TRBD1 TRBJ2-7 TRBV30 CAWSIQGPYEQYF TGTGCCTGGAGTATACAGGGGCCATACGAGCAGTACTTC
once . TRBJ2-1 TRBV7-3 CASSRTDYNEQFF TGTGCCAGCAGCCGGACAGATTACAATGAGCAGTTCTTC
. . TRBJ2-1 TRBV28 CASSFELRGPYNEQFF TGTGCCAGCAGTTTTGAGCTGCGAGGGCCTTACAATGAGCAGTTCTTC
. . TRBJ1-1 TRBV3-1/TRBV3-2 CASSRGDIGAFF TGTGCCAGCAGCCGGGGGGATATCGGAGCTTTCTTT
. . TRBJ1-2 TRBV6-5 CATLLPGSYGYTF TGTGCCACCCTTTTACCGGGTTCTTATGGCTACACCTTC
. . TRBJ2-1 TRBV29-1 CSVDRGALNEQFF TGCAGCGTCGACCGGGGGGCGCTCAATGAGCAGTTCTTC